This TCR beta chain was recorded in a study of OX40 agonist ivuxolimab in advanced cancers. The wider study: Of the participants, 40% had some prior anti-PD-1, anti-PD-L1 or anti-CTLA-4 therapy, which was allowed.

The CDR3 has 14 amino acids. Trimming at V came to 0 bases and at J to 6 bases, leaving 4 bases not matched to a gene. Germline V lookup: CDR1 GTSNPN, CDR2 SVGIG (reference sequence). Only in-frame clones appear in the TCRdb table, and some are missing; sequencing was by immunoSEQ multiplex PCR. This sample yields just over 60,000 clones, of which under 95% are seen a single time; roughly 0.6% belongs to the top ten. The clonotype comes from an adult with an advanced solid tumor such as melanoma, head and neck, liver or kidney cancer. Specimen: CD4+ or CD8+ T cells sorted from blood, collected in a trial of the OX40 agonist ivuxolimab. This sequence joins TRBV30 and TRBJ2-3; 9 nucleotides match TRBD2. CDR3 sequence (DNA): TGTGCCTGGAGTGTGGCGGGGGGGCCGGATACGCAGTATTTT. Its protein is CAWSVAGGPDTQYF.